The TCR beta chain described here comes from a study of beta chain features in type 1 diabetes. CDR1 and CDR2 from the germline V gene are KGHSH and LQKENI. V gave up 2 bases and J gave up 1 base, with 8 bases separating them. The CDR3 runs 14 residues. Every bit of the isolated RNA underwent reverse transcription, so sequencing read expressed TCRB transcripts. The table came from immunoSEQ multiplex PCR; TCRdb's copy has only in-frame clones and leaves some out. Of about 140,000 clones in the sample, less than 8.5% were seen once. This clone was picked up a small number of times. This CDR3 is also generated by other DNA sequences in the sample.

The specimen sequenced was central memory CD4+ T cells from blood. The origin of this receptor is a woman aged 30 to 39 in good health. The chain has TRBV18 and TRBJ2-5; weak D call: TRBD1 (5 bases). The CDR3 loop is CASSPGQTQETQYF. The CDR3 bases are TGTGCCAGCTCACCAGGACAAACCCAAGAGACCCAGTACTTC.